This TCR beta chain was captured by sequencing in a study of CD8+ T cells in alopecia areata. Study results and caveats: Greater clonality was observed in lesional scalp samples, especially alopecia totalis/universalis, versus normal scalp. Scalp samples also contribute reads from the resident alphabeta T cells found in normal skin.

In germline, CDR1 is LNHDA, CDR2 SQIVND (reference sequence). CDR3 size: 16 residues. Trimming took 5 bases from V and 2 from J; bases not matched to a gene: 7. Note on this clone: Its antigen is not identified.

Extracted RNA was reverse transcribed into cDNA, the sequencing template. TCRdb's table, derived via immunoSEQ multiplex PCR, lists solely in-frame clones and lacks some. The sample records tens of thousands of clones, 60% being singletons. Alopecia areata patients gave lesional scalp punch biopsies and peripheral blood samples. The sample was CD8+ T cells sorted from blood, taken at week 0. The chain employs TRBV19 and TRBJ2-1; TRBD2 aligns across 9 bases. The sequence was collected from a human donor with alopecia areata. CDR3 bases: TGTGCCAGTAGTTCCCCTAGCGGGACCCCCTACAATGAGCAGTTCTTC. This sequence encodes CASSSPSGTPYNEQFF. The complete variable domain, with remaining parts taken from reference TRBV19 and TRBJ2-1, reads DGGITQSPKYLFRKEGQNVTLSCEQNLNHDAMYWYRQDPGQGLRLIYYSQIVNDFQKGDIAEGYSVSREKKESFPLTVTSAQKNPTAFYLCASSSPSGTPYNEQFFGPGTRLTVL.